This T cell receptor (beta chain) was sequenced in a study of blood T cells in healthy people across ages (dated by TCRdb to between 2015 and 2017). For the study in its entirety: In model experiments, template switching captured about one uniquely barcoded TCR beta cDNA molecule for every two T cells. The study measured age-related changes in TCR beta repertoire diversity using deep sequencing normalized with unique cDNA molecular identifiers. Using the same blood draw, the study looked at two additional independent replicas of 1 million unique cDNA reads for two donors, one aged 18 to 30 and the other aged 80 or older. The donors were split into four age groups: young (average 16 years), middle-aged (39), aged (approximately 60) and long-lived (under 85). To avoid experimental bias, donors of different ages were distributed randomly across sequencing lanes. What the authors observed across the whole study: The percentage of naive T cells measured by flow cytometry correlated strongly with observed TCR beta diversity. Because the CMV infection status of the donors was unknown, age-related changes in expanded clonotypes may potentially have been confounded. Compared with the aged group, the long-lived group had more naive CD4+ T cells, fewer expanded clones and increased TCR diversity, a pattern suggesting age selection. Estimates of total diversity based on one million sequenced T cells were regarded as lower bounds and as underestimates. As age increased, observed TCR beta diversity per million T cells dropped in a roughly linear way, and a significant reduction was already evident by age 40. Since profiling was done on bulk unsorted PBMCs, naive and antigen-experienced compartments could not be conclusively compared.

Looking up the germline V gene yields CDR1 SQVTM and CDR2 ANQGSEA. Trimmed from V: 4 bases; trimmed from J: 1 base; junction bases lacking a gene match: 10. The CDR3 measures 17 amino acids from cysteine to phenylalanine. CDR3 DNA only is kept here, 51 bases in frame from base 1. The donors were 40 or so Caucasian individuals from Russia, aged roughly 6 to 100 years, who were systemically healthy. Ten milliliters of peripheral blood were drawn from each donor into EDTA-treated Vacutainer tubes. PBMCs were isolated by Ficoll-Paque density-gradient centrifugation, with at least 6.5 million obtained per sample. Trizol reagent was used to extract total RNA from the PBMCs, yielding at least 6 micrograms per sample. Naive CD45RAhigh/CD27high T cell percentages were measured by flow cytometry on a PBMC aliquot from every donor. To prepare the library, 5' RACE was applied. The sample was run on an Illumina HiSeq 2500. A second PCR of about 7 to 12 cycles was run with a J-beta primer mix and a sample-barcoded 5' primer. Each TCR beta cDNA molecule received a unique molecular identifier from a template-switch 5' adaptor carrying 12 random nucleotides. At least 2.5 million CDR3-containing paired-end reads were obtained from each sample. All of the RNA was converted into first-strand cDNA using the Mint cDNA synthesis kit, with a TRBC-specific oligonucleotide serving as the primer. Following uracil-DNA glycosylase treatment, all cDNA underwent a first 18-cycle PCR with the universal primers M1SS and BC2_uni_R. The study's processing was this. Each sample was normalized by randomly selecting 1 million high-quality reads, each carrying a distinct molecular identifier. Instead of being binned into consensus sequences, reads with shared molecular identifiers were discarded. MiTCR, run with a Q25 quality threshold and the strictest error-elimination algorithm, handled CDR3 identification, clonotype clustering and error correction. A nonparametric unseen species model using Euler transformation provided a lower-bound estimate of total TCR beta diversity. TCRdb's own reprocessing of the public reads used fastp at Q25 and MiXCR and kept productive beta chains. CDR3 protein duplicates are merged, each entry listing the most common genes and DNA. The V and J calls here are based on TCRdb, not the publication. For this sample there are 850,000 to 1,000,000 distinct CDR3 sequences; just over 50% appear just once. About 22% of the sample is held by the ten biggest clonotypes.

On this clonotype: Its antigen remains unidentified. Qualities for individual bases were not recorded, and no much larger clone is one base off.

The specimen sequenced was blood. This receptor was taken from an older woman in good health. The rearrangement combines TRBV29-1 with TRBJ1-6, with 7 middle bases fitting TRBD1. The sequence in DNA is TGCAGCGTTGTGGTCGGACAGGATGGGTCCTATAATTCACCCCTCCACTTT. This yields the protein CSVVVGQDGSYNSPLHF.